This T cell receptor beta chain is from a study of T cells in Graves' hyperthyroidism and ophthalmopathy. Points from the study as a whole: The majority of expanded thyroid clonotypes above 0.001 also appeared in blood.

The CDR3 totals 18 residues. Losses at the gene ends were 5 bases for V and 6 bases for J; bases not matched to a gene: 16. The germline V gene encodes CDR1 MDHEN and CDR2 SYDVKM. Amplification of TCR beta CDR3 regions was performed using RNA transcripts as template. HTBI primers were employed in a first-round RT-PCR of the TCR CDR3. TCRdb re-called the multiplex PCR reads with MiXCR, one entry per CDR3 protein. Here the sample spans fewer than 650,000 distinct CDR3 sequences, 12% to 15% being singletons. Disease lasting under 3 months, a NOSPECS grade of at least 4, and a Clinical Activity Score of at least 3 were features of the ophthalmopathy patients. This clonotype showed up many times. Its antigen is as yet unknown.

The chain joins TRBV28 to TRBJ1-1; TRBD1 matches at 12 bases. The TCR originated in a young woman with Graves' ophthalmopathy. The source material was blood. CDR3 in amino acids: CASSPLLLQGQGASEAFF. CDR3 nucleotides: TGTGCCAGCAGTCCCCTACTTCTCCAGGGACAGGGGGCGTCTGAAGCTTTCTTT.